This T cell receptor (beta chain) derives from a study of CD8 T cells in ankylosing spondylitis (dated by TCRdb to 2015 to 2018). About the full investigation: The study profiled T cell receptor beta repertoires in healthy donors and ankylosing spondylitis patients to find disease-linked TCR variants. Peripheral blood samples were taken, and synovial fluid was additionally collected from ankylosing spondylitis patients. The full study cohort was made up of about 24 ankylosing spondylitis patients and roughly 100 healthy donors. Study-wide conclusions, independent of this receptor: In peripheral blood, the disease-linked clones were found at relatively low frequencies and had a CD8+ phenotype. A TCR beta motif made up of eight or nine highly homologous amino acid variants appeared to be characteristic of blood from ankylosing spondylitis patients. According to the report, matched synovial fluid samples from ankylosing spondylitis patients were significantly enriched for the disease-linked clones. Some of the motif variants had been reported before in the synovial fluid and blood of reactive arthritis patients, a finding that suggests common disease-initiation mechanisms.

Sequencing took place on an Illumina HiSeq 2500. Quantitative 5'-RACE with molecular barcodes was used to prepare TCR beta libraries. In the authors' own workflow: A new computational method based on a probabilistic model of VDJ rearrangement was used to identify disease-linked TCR variants. Through fastp at Q25 and MiXCR, TCRdb rebuilt clones from the public reads, retaining in-frame beta chains. Identical CDR3 protein sequences are pooled into one entry, listed with their most common genes and DNA. For this entry, the V and J calls and clone size follow TCRdb and not the study's own pipeline. For this sample the table gives 300,000 to 400,000 distinct CDR3 sequences, of which approximately 20% were detected only once. The ten largest clones represent about 17% of the sample. Worth noting for this clonotype: The antigen it binds to is not known. No base-level quality is on record; no much larger clone is a single base apart.

The receptor was isolated from a male donor with ankylosing spondylitis. The specimen was blood, either unsorted or a sorted T cell fraction (not recorded which).

The CDR3 loop reads CSVGTSGTGTDTQYF. The nucleotide sequence reads TGCAGTGTAGGGACTAGCGGGACCGGCACAGATACGCAGTATTTT. The chain is made from TRBV20-1 and TRBJ2-3; 13 central nucleotides agree with TRBD2. In the germline V gene (reference sequence), CDR1 corresponds to DFQATT and CDR2 to SNEGSKA. The germline V and J ends show losses of 7 bases and 1 base respectively, and no gene match explains 5 bases of the junction. Including cysteine and phenylalanine, the CDR3 has 15 amino acids. Here the CDR3 DNA is all that survives: 45 bases in frame from base 1.